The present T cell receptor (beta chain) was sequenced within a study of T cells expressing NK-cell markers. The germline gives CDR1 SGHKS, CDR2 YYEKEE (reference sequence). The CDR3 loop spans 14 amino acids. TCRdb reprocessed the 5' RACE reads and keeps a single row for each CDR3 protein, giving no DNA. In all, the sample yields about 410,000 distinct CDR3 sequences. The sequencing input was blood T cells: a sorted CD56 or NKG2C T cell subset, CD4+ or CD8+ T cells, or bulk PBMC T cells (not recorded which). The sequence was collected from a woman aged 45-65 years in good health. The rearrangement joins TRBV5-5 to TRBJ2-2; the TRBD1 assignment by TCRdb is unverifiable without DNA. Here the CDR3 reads CASRPQFDTGELFF.